This T cell receptor beta chain was sequenced during a study of shared clonotypes between healthy human individuals. As regards this clone: Other DNA sequences in the same sample also yield this CDR3.

The table came from immunoSEQ multiplex PCR; TCRdb's copy has only in-frame clones and leaves some out. This table holds over a million clones, roughly 75% found once. The CDR3 covers 12 residues. V lost 3 bases and J 2 bases, leaving 2 bases between the germline ends. Looked up from germline, CDR1 is ENHRY and CDR2 is SYGVKD. The receptor was isolated from a young man in good health. J is TRBJ1-5 and V is TRBV10-3; D unresolved. The sequenced sample was memory CD4+ T cells sorted from blood. Subset in this sample: CD45RA-negative fraction. The CDR3 spells CAISEGNQPQHF. In DNA form, the CDR3 reads TGTGCCATCAGTGAAGGCAATCAGCCCCAGCATTTT.